The sequence of this T cell receptor beta chain was determined in a study of blood T cells in healthy people across ages (dated by TCRdb to 2014 to 2015). About the investigation overall: In model experiments, roughly one uniquely barcoded TCR beta cDNA molecule per two T cells was captured by template switching. Age-related changes in TCR beta repertoire diversity were measured in the study by deep sequencing normalized with unique cDNA molecular identifiers. The donors were split into four age groups: young (average around 16 years), middle-aged (roughly 42), aged (more than 60) and long-lived (approximately 80). The study analyzed two additional independent replicas of 1 million unique cDNA reads from the same blood draw for two donors, one aged 18 to 29 and one aged 80 or older.

CDR1 and CDR2 (SGHVS, FNYEAQ) derive from the germline V gene. At the junction V is shortened by 4 bases and J by 2 bases; bases outside the gene matches: 7. Including the terminal cysteine and phenylalanine, the CDR3 comprises 15 residues. Just the 45-base CDR3 DNA is kept, in frame starting at base 1. Donors were 39 systemically healthy Caucasian individuals from Russia aged 6 to 90 years. Each donor gave 8.5 to 10 milliliters of peripheral blood, collected into EDTA-treated Vacutainer tubes. PBMCs were isolated by Ficoll-Paque density-gradient centrifugation, with at least 6 million obtained per sample. Trizol reagent was used to extract total RNA from PBMCs, with at least 6 micrograms per sample. For every donor, flow cytometry on a PBMC aliquot measured the percentage of naive CD45RAhigh/CD27high T cells. Turning to this clonotype: The clone's antigen remains unknown. No clone much larger than this one lies a single base away; base qualities are absent.

Libraries were prepared through 5' RACE. Sequencing instrument: Illumina HiSeq 2500. A second about 7 to 11 cycle PCR used a sample-barcoded 5' primer and a J-beta primer mix. A unique molecular identifier was introduced onto each TCR beta cDNA molecule by a template-switch 5' adaptor carrying 12 random nucleotides. At least 2.5 million CDR3-containing paired-end reads were obtained from each sample. First-strand cDNA was synthesized from all RNA with the Mint cDNA synthesis kit, primed by a TRBC-specific oligonucleotide. Following uracil-DNA glycosylase treatment, a first 18-cycle PCR with universal primers M1SS and BC2_uni_R was performed on all cDNA. Under the source paper's analysis protocol: For normalization, 1 million high-quality reads were randomly selected from each sample, with every read carrying a distinct molecular identifier. Instead of being binned into consensus sequences, reads with shared molecular identifiers were discarded. MiTCR, with a Q25 quality threshold and the strictest error-elimination algorithm, was used for CDR3 identification, clonotype clustering and error correction. Lower-bound total TCR beta diversity was estimated with a nonparametric unseen species model using Euler transformation. In-frame beta chains were kept once TCRdb had trimmed the public reads at Q25 with fastp and called clones with MiXCR. Entries that share a CDR3 protein sequence are merged under the most common genes and DNA. Here the V and J calls rest on TCRdb's processing, not on the authors' analysis. The sample profile shows approximately 490,000 distinct CDR3 sequences; about 25% of them were found once. Approximately 8.7% of the sample lies in the top ten.

Here is what the overall study found, with its caveats: Estimates of total diversity based on one million sequenced T cells were considered lower bounds and underestimates. The CMV infection status of donors was not known, potentially confounding age-related changes in expanded clonotypes. Compared with the aged group, the long-lived group had more naive CD4+ T cells, fewer expanded clones and increased TCR diversity, a pattern suggesting age selection. Observed TCR beta diversity per million T cells fell roughly linearly with age, and a significant reduction was already apparent by age roughly 40. Observed TCR beta diversity correlated strongly with the percentage of naive T cells measured by flow cytometry. Bulk unsorted PBMC profiling prevented conclusive comparison of naive and antigen-experienced compartments.

This sample also appeared in a second study, on T cells of mothers and their children. Drawing on the second study: Nine systemically healthy Caucasian individuals, comprising three mothers and their six children, were included as donors. cDNA synthesis used all of the extracted RNA, with approximately 1.4 ug of RNA in each 15 ul reaction. In the second PCR, the M1S primer introduced both the sample barcodes and 2-4 random nucleotides. More than 8 million TCR beta CDR3 reads were obtained from each mother, and about 3 million reads were obtained from each child. Thymic selection shapes the output of TCR recombination in a similar way in related and unrelated pairs, and inherited differences have a minor effect. Normalized repertoire overlap was always slightly but never significantly higher in related than unrelated mother-child pairs. Persistent microchimeric T cell clones were not detected, at a sensitivity of about 100 clones per million clonotypes. In the study, deep NGS was used to compare the TCR beta repertoires of mothers and children, and features distinguishing related mother-child pairs from unrelated individuals were sought. The mean age was approximately 41 +/- 4 years for the mothers and roughly 10 +/- 4 years for the children. After adapter ligation with NEBNext reagents, the libraries were sequenced on Illumina HiSeq 2000 with 100+100 nt paired-end reads. Mother and child libraries were prepared a month apart and sequenced in separate runs to prevent cross-contamination. Between about 500,000 and 2,100,000 distinct TCR beta clonotypes were identified per donor. Naive TCR beta clonotypes were estimated from low-frequency clonotypes matched to each donor's FACS-determined naive share, without sorting.

This receptor was identified in a boy aged 5 to 17 in good health. The specimen sequenced was blood. The chain was built from TRBV7-6 and TRBJ1-2; 7 central nucleotides agree with TRBD1. The bases are TGTGCCAGCAGCTCACTACAGGGGCCGAACTATGGCTACACCTTC. Translated, this gives CASSSLQGPNYGYTF.